This record looks at one T cell receptor (beta chain) sequence and its context. The data were obtained in a study of PD-L1 blockade in urothelial cancer. At the level of the study: The median T cell count in blood samples was more than 110,000.

Repertoires were generated with immunoSEQ multiplex PCR, while TCRdb's copy carries only in-frame clones and drops some. This table has about 56,000 clones, 85% to 90% appearing once. Time point defined: pretreatment peripheral blood. The receptor comes from a man between 65 and 79 years old with urothelial cancer. The sample here was PBMCs, taken around atezolizumab (anti-PD-L1) treatment.

CDR3 DNA sequence: TGTGCCAGCAGTCTTGAGGGGGACCGGGGCTTCTCTGGGGCCAACGTCCTGACTTTC. Its protein is CASSLEGDRGFSGANVLTF. The V gene is TRBV27, the J gene TRBJ2-6; TRBD1 is a possible D gene (6 bases). The CDR3 contains 19 residues. Germline CDR1 reads MNHEY; CDR2 reads SMNVEV (reference sequence). The V and J ends lost 5 bases and 0 bases respectively, with 20 bases between them.